The 15 T cell receptor beta chains in this list originate from one sample, sequenced in a study of monozygotic twins with inflammatory bowel disease. TCRdb reworked the 5' RACE reads into one entry per CDR3 protein, no DNA. The sample spans 80,000 or so distinct CDR3 sequences; the ten largest clones claim approximately 7%. The sequencing input was blood. All receptors come from a human donor with ulcerative colitis or Crohn's disease, or a healthy co-twin of an affected twin (not recorded which).

The genes are TRBV19 and TRBJ1-4. CDR3 length: 14 residues. Germline loops: CDR1 LNHDA, CDR2 SQIVND (reference sequence). The CDR3 region is CASSIPGLVEKLFF.

The CDR3 region is CSAPGSDEQYF. V gene TRBV20-1 combines with J gene TRBJ2-7. The CDR3 has 11 residues. CDR1 is DFQATT, CDR2 SNEGSKA, per germline (reference sequence).

The chain combines TRBV20-1 with TRBJ2-1; without DNA, the TCRdb call of TRBD2 cannot be checked. Germline V lookup: CDR1 DFQATT, CDR2 SNEGSKA (reference sequence). There are 15 residues in the CDR3. CDR3 region: CSARGGLLGHNEQFF.

This rearrangement joins TRBV9 to TRBJ2-2; TCRdb outputs TRBD1, but without DNA this stays unchecked. The germline V gene has CDR1 SGDLS and CDR2 YYNGEE. The CDR3 has 15 residues. The CDR3 sequence: CASSIQGGAPGELFF.

The chain couples TRBV3-1 to TRBJ1-1; TCRdb calls TRBD1, which cannot be checked without DNA. The CDR3 loop spans 14 amino acids. Germline CDR1 is LGHDT and CDR2 is YNNKEL (reference sequence). The CDR3 region is CASRTRDGSAEAFF.

The chain uses TRBV29-1 and TRBJ2-7. CDR1 is SQVTM, CDR2 ANQGSEA, per germline. The length of the CDR3 is 11 residues. Here the CDR3 reads CSVGQPYEQYF.

The chain is built from TRBV5-5 and TRBJ1-1; the D gene TCRdb calls, TRBD1, cannot be checked with no DNA. The CDR3 consists of 16 residues. CDR1 and CDR2 (germline): SGHKS, YYEKEE (reference sequence). CDR3: CASSLGARGPSTEAFF.

V is TRBV12-3 or TRBV12-4 and J is TRBJ1-2; TCRdb reports TRBD1, a call that lacks DNA to check it against. CDR3 size: 17 residues. The CDR3 is CASSFSGTGSLMRGYTF.

This sequence joins TRBV6-1 and TRBJ2-1; TCRdb's D call, TRBD2, is unchecked because there is no DNA. The CDR3 has 12 amino acids. Germline values: CDR1 MNHNS, CDR2 SASEGT. The CDR3 loop is CASRVLAGEQFF.

The chain's CDR3 is CASSLVLLGVPGSNF. The J gene is TRBJ2-5, the V gene TRBV7-2; TCRdb's assignment of TRBD1 cannot be checked, as there is no DNA. The CDR3 consists of 15 residues. Germline lookup yields CDR1 SGHTA and CDR2 FQGNSA.

The chain is built from TRBV12-3 or TRBV12-4 and TRBJ1-2. This CDR3 has 13 residues. The CDR3 loop reads CASSFPSNYGYTF.

This chain joins TRBV7-2 and TRBJ1-3; TCRdb selects TRBD1, and the lack of DNA leaves this call unchecked. This CDR3 comprises 12 residues. The V gene's germline CDR1 is SGHTA and CDR2 FQGNSA. The CDR3 region is CASSLEGETIYF.

J is TRBJ1-4 and V is TRBV20-1; TCRdb calls TRBD1, which cannot be checked without DNA. There are 15 residues in the CDR3. Germline V gene data show CDR1 as DFQATT and CDR2 as SNEGSKA (reference sequence). CDR3 protein: CSARDPRGALEKLFF.

The chain uses TRBV12-3 or TRBV12-4 and TRBJ1-2. The CDR3 spans 15 residues. The CDR3 here is CASSRQYPILYGYTF.

The V gene is TRBV12-3 or TRBV12-4, the J gene TRBJ2-1. The CDR3 sequence is 14 residues long. The CDR3 loop reads CASSLGRSYNEQFF.